The clone carrying this T cell receptor (beta chain) was counted once. TCRdb's copy holds only in-frame clones and misses some; the assay was immunoSEQ multiplex PCR. The sample lists 94,000 or so clones, about 79% occurring once. The source of the sample is a study of blood T cell repertoires in COVID-19. Study-wide background: In each case, the material was cDNA or gDNA derived from T cells, B-cell-depleted T cells, or PBMCs.

This CDR3 spans 15 amino acids. Germline V gene sequence: CDR1 MDHEN, CDR2 SYDVKM. Trimming took off 8 bases at V and 4 bases at J, with 20 bases between the two ends. This sequence originates from a man in his sixties with acute or convalescent COVID-19. The sample consisted of peripheral blood. The chain has TRBV28 and TRBJ1-2; the D gene is possibly TRBD1 (6 bases). CDR3 residues: CASAPSGAGSYGYTF. Written as DNA, the CDR3 is TGTGCCAGCGCACCTTCAGGGGCGGGCAGCTATGGCTACACCTTC.